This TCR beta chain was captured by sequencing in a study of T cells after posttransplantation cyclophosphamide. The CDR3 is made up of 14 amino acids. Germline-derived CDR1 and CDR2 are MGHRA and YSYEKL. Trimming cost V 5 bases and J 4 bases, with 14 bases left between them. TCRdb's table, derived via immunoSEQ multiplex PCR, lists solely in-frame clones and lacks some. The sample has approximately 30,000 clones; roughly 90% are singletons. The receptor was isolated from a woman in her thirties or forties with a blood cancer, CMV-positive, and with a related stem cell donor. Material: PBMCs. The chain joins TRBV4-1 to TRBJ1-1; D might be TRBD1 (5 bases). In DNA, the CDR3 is TGCGCCAGCAGCGCCAGTGGGGGGGGCACTGAAGCTTTCTTT. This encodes CASSASGGGTEAFF.